The rows below give T cell receptor beta chains drawn from one sample of a study of cytomegalovirus exposure and HLA in healthy donors. The data were produced by immunoSEQ multiplex PCR, yet TCRdb's version contains in-frame clones alone and is incomplete. This sample has over 110,000 clones, with roughly 77% found just once. The material sequenced was PBMCs. These receptors all come from a female donor in good health and CMV-seronegative. The CDR3 runs from the conserved cysteine through the conserved F or W. The D gene is left open where the match is weak. Only some rows state a clone size, as once, few, many or a class for expanded clones.

size | D | J | length | V | DNA | CDR3
. | . | TRBJ1-2 | 14 | TRBV15 | TGTGCCACCAGCTGGAGCGGAGCGAACTATGGCTACACCTTC | CATSWSGANYGYTF
. | . | TRBJ1-5 | 14 | TRBV28 | TGTGCCAGCAGTCGAGAGGACTCAAGGAAGCCCCAGCATTTT | CASSREDSRKPQHF
once | TRBD2 | TRBJ2-7 | 16 | TRBV2 | TGTGCCAGGATGAGCATTACCGGGACTAGAAACTACGAGCAGTACTTC | CARMSITGTRNYEQYF
few | . | TRBJ1-5 | 15 | TRBV11-2 | TGCGCCAGCAGCCAAGACTGGGGGCCCAGGCAGCCCCAGCATTTT | CASSQDWGPRQPQHF
. | TRBD1 | TRBJ1-2 | 14 | TRBV7-9 | TGTGCCAGCAAACAGGGGGCCCTTAACTATGGCTACACCTTC | CASKQGALNYGYTF
. | TRBD1 | TRBJ2-7 | 14 | TRBV19 | TGTGCCAGTAGTATAGGGACAGGGGCCTACGAGCAGTACTTC | CASSIGTGAYEQYF
. | TRBD1 | TRBJ2-4 | 15 | TRBV19 | TGTGCCAGTAGTAGGACAGGGGCGGCCAAAAACATTCAGTACTTC | CASSRTGAAKNIQYF
. | TRBD1 | TRBJ1-5 | 15 | TRBV18 | TGTGCCAGCTCACCACGTGGACAGGGAACTCAGCCCCAGCATTTT | CASSPRGQGTQPQHF
. | . | TRBJ2-1 | 15 | TRBV5-4 | TGTGCCAGCAGCCTTGGGGCAGGACCCTACAATGAGCAGTTCTTC | CASSLGAGPYNEQFF
. | . | TRBJ1-4 | 20 | TRBV10-3 | TGTGCCATCAGTGAGCCCCGGCAGGACAGACCGAGGGAAGCTAATGAAAAACTGTTTTTT | CAISEPRQDRPREANEKLFF
. | . | TRBJ2-2 | 12 | TRBV19 | TGTGCCAGTAGTATGCGGGCCGGGGAGCTGTTTTTT | CASSMRAGELFF
once | . | TRBJ1-5 | 16 | TRBV12-5 | TGTGCTAGTGGTTTGGTCACAGGGAAGCGGAATCAGCCCCAGCATTTT | CASGLVTGKRNQPQHF
. | . | TRBJ1-2 | 11 | TRBV28 | TGTGCCAGCAGTCCCGGTGAGGGCTACACCTTC | CASSPGEGYTF
. | TRBD1 | TRBJ2-2 | 15 | TRBV5-6 | TGTGCCAGCAGCATCGACAGGGGGTTGGGCGGGGAGCTGTTTTTT | CASSIDRGLGGELFF
. | . | TRBJ2-5 | 14 | TRBV10-3 | TGTGCCATCAAAGACACTGGAAGGCAAGAGACCCAGTACTTC | CAIKDTGRQETQYF
. | TRBD1 | TRBJ2-7 | 15 | TRBV27 | TGTGCCAGCACCAAACAGGGGGGCGGCTACTACGAGCAGTACTTC | CASTKQGGGYYEQYF
. | . | TRBJ1-1 | 14 | TRBV14 | TGTGCCAGCAGCCAAGATCCCCCGTACACTGAAGCTTTCTTT | CASSQDPPYTEAFF
. | . | TRBJ1-1 | 14 | TRBV5-5 | TGTGCCAGCAGCTTAACTGTGATGAACACTGAAGCTTTCTTT | CASSLTVMNTEAFF
. | . | TRBJ2-7 | 15 | TRBV27 | TGTGCCAGCAGTTTATCGCCTGACACGACCTACGAGCAGTACTTC | CASSLSPDTTYEQYF
. | . | TRBJ2-4 | 17 | TRBV4-1 | TGCGCCAGCAGCCAAGCCTCCCCCGCAGAAGCCAAAAACATTCAGTACTTC | CASSQASPAEAKNIQYF
. | . | TRBJ2-1 | 14 | TRBV7-7 | TGTGCTAGCAGCTTAGCGCGTGGATACGGGGAGCAGTTCTTC | CASSLARGYGEQFF
. | TRBD1 | TRBJ2-4 | 14 | TRBV19 | TGTGCCAGTAGTAAGGGACAGAAGAGGGACATTCAGTACTTC | CASSKGQKRDIQYF
. | TRBD2 | TRBJ2-1 | 16 | TRBV5-4 | TGTGCCAGCACCAACGGTGTCGCTAGCGGGGCTAATGAGCAGTTCTTC | CASTNGVASGANEQFF
. | . | TRBJ1-1 | 14 | TRBV4-3 | TGCGCCAGCAGCCAAGAAGGGGCGAACACTGAAGCTTTCTTT | CASSQEGANTEAFF
. | TRBD1 | TRBJ1-1 | 15 | TRBV2 | TGTGCCAGCAGTGCCCAGGGGGCTGTGAACACTGAAGCTTTCTTT | CASSAQGAVNTEAFF
. | . | TRBJ1-2 | 15 | TRBV2 | TGTGCCAGCAGTGAAGGGCGCGGTGGGAACTATGGCTACACCTTC | CASSEGRGGNYGYTF
. | . | TRBJ2-7 | 16 | TRBV6-5 | TGTGCCAGCAGTTTGCTAGCCTCGACTAGTACCTACGAGCAGTACTTC | CASSLLASTSTYEQYF
. | TRBD2 | TRBJ2-7 | 14 | TRBV5-4 | TGTGCCAGCAAGTTAGCGGGAGGGCCCCACGAGCAGTACTTC | CASKLAGGPHEQYF
. | . | TRBJ1-3 | 15 | TRBV6-5 | TGTGCCAGCAGTTACACGCAGGGTTCCGGAAACACCATATATTTT | CASSYTQGSGNTIYF
. | . | TRBJ2-1 | 12 | TRBV7-6 | TGTGCCAGCAGCTTCGGAGGGTACGAGCAGTTCTTC | CASSFGGYEQFF
. | TRBD1 | TRBJ1-1 | 14 | TRBV5-1 | TGCGCCAGCAGCTCGACAGGGGGCTGGACTGAAGCTTTCTTT | CASSSTGGWTEAFF
. | TRBD1 | TRBJ1-2 | 15 | TRBV25-1 | TGTGCCAGCAGTGGACCGGGACAGCTGTTATGTGGCTACACCTTC | CASSGPGQLLCGYTF
. | . | TRBJ2-3 | 15 | TRBV5-1 | TGCGCCAGCAGCTTGGAAGGAGGGAGTGGAGATACGCAGTATTTT | CASSLEGGSGDTQYF
. | . | TRBJ1-1 | 15 | TRBV28 | TGTGCCAGCAGTCACCATTCACTCGTAAACACTGAAGCTTTCTTT | CASSHHSLVNTEAFF
. | . | TRBJ1-5 | 13 | TRBV27 | TGTGCCAGCAGTCCTCGGGGGGTTCAGCCCCAGCATTTT | CASSPRGVQPQHF
. | . | TRBJ2-5 | 12 | TRBV4-2 | TGTGCCAGCAGCCAAGCAGGCGAGACCCAGTACTTC | CASSQAGETQYF
. | . | TRBJ2-7 | 14 | TRBV6-1 | TGTGCCAGCAGTGAACTCGCAGGGGAGTACGAGCAGTACTTC | CASSELAGEYEQYF
. | . | TRBJ2-7 | 15 | TRBV15 | TGTGCCACCAGCAAGCCCCCCAGGGGGGCGGGAGAGCAGTACTTC | CATSKPPRGAGEQYF
. | . | TRBJ1-4 | 14 | TRBV27 | TGTGCCAGCAGTTTCCGGCCCCGGGATGAAAAACTGTTTTTT | CASSFRPRDEKLFF
. | . | TRBJ2-7 | 13 | TRBV7-9 | TGTGCCAGCACGGGGGACGGCACCTACGAGCAGTACTTC | CASTGDGTYEQYF
. | . | TRBJ1-1 | 13 | TRBV27 | TGTGCCAGCAGTTTCCAAGGGAGGACTGAAGCTCTCTTT | CASSFQGRTEALF
many | TRBD2 | TRBJ2-2 | 17 | TRBV4-2 | TGTGCCAGCAGCCAAGATTGGAGCGGGGGGGTCACCGGGGAGCTGTTTTTT | CASSQDWSGGVTGELFF
. | . | TRBJ2-7 | 12 | TRBV7-8 | TGTGCCACGCAGACAGGACCCTACGAGCAGTACTTC | CATQTGPYEQYF
. | . | TRBJ2-2 | 15 | TRBV15 | TGTGCCACCAGCAGAGACAGGGGAAACACCGGGGAGCTGTTTTTT | CATSRDRGNTGELFF
. | . | TRBJ2-3 | 15 | TRBV4-1 | TGCGCCAGCAGCCACCTTTCGAGGGGCAGGGGTACGCAGTATTTT | CASSHLSRGRGTQYF
. | . | TRBJ1-5 | 13 | TRBV7-3 | TGTGCCAGCAGCCTGGGACACAATCAGCCCCAGCATTTT | CASSLGHNQPQHF
. | . | TRBJ1-1 | 12 | TRBV5-6 | TGTGCCAGCAGCTTGCTTCGCACTGAAGCTTTCTTT | CASSLLRTEAFF
. | TRBD1 | TRBJ1-4 | 14 | TRBV9 | TGTGCCAGCAGCCGGGACAGCTCTAATGAAAAACTGTTTTTT | CASSRDSSNEKLFF
. | . | TRBJ1-1 | 13 | TRBV5-4 | TGTGCCAGCAGCTTAAGTGAGAGGACTGAAGCTTTCTTT | CASSLSERTEAFF
. | TRBD1 | TRBJ1-6 | 18 | TRBV9 | TGTGCCAGCAGCAGGGGACAGGGGGAGAGCTCCTATAATTCACCCCTCCACTTT | CASSRGQGESSYNSPLHF
. | . | TRBJ2-7 | 16 | TRBV9 | TGTGCCAGCAGCGTAGGTGAGGGGGGGGCGAGTTACGAGCAGTACTTC | CASSVGEGGASYEQYF
. | TRBD1 | TRBJ2-2 | 18 | TRBV11-2 | TGTGCCAGCAGCCATTTCCTAAACAGGGGATCTAACACCGGGGAGCTGTTTTTT | CASSHFLNRGSNTGELFF
. | TRBD1 | TRBJ1-4 | 11 | TRBV28 | TGTGCCACCGTTAGACAGGGTAAACTGTTTTTT | CATVRQGKLFF
. | . | TRBJ1-2 | 10 | TRBV29-1 | TGCAGCGTTGGTGACGGGAGCTACACCTTC | CSVGDGSYTF
. | . | TRBJ2-4 | 16 | TRBV5-1 | TGCGCCAGCAGCTTGGGAGGGAATCTAGCCAAAAACATTCAGTACTTC | CASSLGGNLAKNIQYF
. | TRBD2 | TRBJ2-3 | 16 | TRBV11-2 | TGTGCCAGCAGCTTGGCTCTAGCGGGAGCCACAGATACGCAGTATTTT | CASSLALAGATDTQYF